This T cell receptor beta chain comes out of a study of Graves' ophthalmopathy and Graves' hyperthyroidism. Germline CDR1 SGHRS, CDR2 YFSETQ. The V end lost 5 bases, the J end lost 8 bases, and 16 bases lay between the germline ends. The CDR3 spans 13 residues. General study findings and limits: Most thyroid clonotypes expanded beyond 0.001 frequency were also found in blood. In separating ophthalmopathy from stable hyperthyroidism, a 13-signature model achieved about 91% sensitivity and about 80% specificity.

In this sample, this clonotype turned up many times. The antigen is not known. Amplified TCR beta CDR3 regions were obtained using RNA transcripts as template. The library came from an HTBI-primed first-round RT-PCR and a second-round multiplex PCR. TCRdb redid the calling of the multiplex PCR reads with MiXCR, one entry per CDR3 protein. This table has around 400,000 distinct CDR3 sequences, about 16% appearing once. The sequencing sample was made of peripheral blood. The genes are TRBV5-1 and TRBJ1-2; D gene unclear. This clonotype originated in a woman in her late teens or twenties with Graves' ophthalmopathy. CDR3 protein: CASRSDTGGGYTF. CDR3 DNA: TGCGCCAGCAGGTCTGACACGGGAGGAGGCTACACCTTC.